Included here is one T cell receptor beta chain sequence, with context. Different DNA sequences within this sample yield the same CDR3. The sample originates from a study of shared clonotypes between healthy human individuals. Partitioning of CD4+ cells yielded a CD45RA+ naive subset and a CD45RA-negative memory subset. Per the germline V gene, CDR1 is LGHNA and CDR2 is YSLEER. V gave up 2 bases and J gave up 0 bases, with 2 bases separating them. CDR3 length equals 13 residues. Here immunoSEQ multiplex PCR was the method, and the copy in TCRdb shows in-frame clones only, minus some. The repertoire holds some 2,100,000 clones, with approximately 96% as singletons.

This clonotype was sampled from a man between 18 and 35 years old in good health. The gene calls are TRBV4-3 and TRBJ2-1; unclear D gene. Sequencing was carried out using naive CD4+ T cells sorted from blood. The subset was: CD45RA+ positively selected. Written as DNA, the CDR3 is TGCGCCAGCAGCCAAAGCTCCTACAATGAGCAGTTCTTC. Amino acids: CASSQSSYNEQFF.